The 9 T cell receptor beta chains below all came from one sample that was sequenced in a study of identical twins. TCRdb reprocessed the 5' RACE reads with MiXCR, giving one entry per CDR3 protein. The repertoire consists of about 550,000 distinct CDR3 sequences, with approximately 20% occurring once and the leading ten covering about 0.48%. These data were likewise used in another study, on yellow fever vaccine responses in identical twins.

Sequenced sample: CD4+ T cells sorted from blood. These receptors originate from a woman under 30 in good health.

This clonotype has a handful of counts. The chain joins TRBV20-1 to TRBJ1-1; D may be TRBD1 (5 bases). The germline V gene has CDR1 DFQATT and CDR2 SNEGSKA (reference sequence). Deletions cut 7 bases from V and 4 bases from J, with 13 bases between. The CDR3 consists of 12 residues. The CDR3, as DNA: TGCAGTGGTAGGGGTTCCGGCACTGAAGCTTTCTTT. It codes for CSGRGSGTEAFF.

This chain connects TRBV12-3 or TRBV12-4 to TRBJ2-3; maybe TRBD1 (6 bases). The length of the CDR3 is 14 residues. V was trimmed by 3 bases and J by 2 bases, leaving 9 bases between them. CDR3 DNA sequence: TGTGCCAGCAGTTTGGGACACCCCACAGATACGCAGTATTTT. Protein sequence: CASSLGHPTDTQYF.

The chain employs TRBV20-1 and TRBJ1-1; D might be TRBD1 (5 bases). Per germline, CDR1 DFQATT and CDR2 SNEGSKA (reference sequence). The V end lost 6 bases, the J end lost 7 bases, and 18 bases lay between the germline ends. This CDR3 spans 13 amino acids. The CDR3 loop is CSALNGGKSEAFF. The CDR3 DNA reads TGCAGTGCGTTGAATGGGGGGAAGAGTGAAGCTTTCTTT.

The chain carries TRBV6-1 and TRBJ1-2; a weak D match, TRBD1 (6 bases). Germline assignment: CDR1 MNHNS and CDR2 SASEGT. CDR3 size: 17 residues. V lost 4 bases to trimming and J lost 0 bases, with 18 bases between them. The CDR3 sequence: CASSGRQVYRSNYGYTF. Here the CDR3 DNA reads TGTGCCAGCAGTGGTCGACAGGTATACCGATCTAACTATGGCTACACCTTC.

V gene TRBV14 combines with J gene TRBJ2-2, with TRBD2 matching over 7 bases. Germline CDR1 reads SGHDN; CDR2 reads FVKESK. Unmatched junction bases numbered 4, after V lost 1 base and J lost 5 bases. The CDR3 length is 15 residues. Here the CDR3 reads CASSQASGKTGELFF. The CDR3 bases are TGTGCCAGCAGCCAAGCTAGCGGAAAAACCGGGGAGCTGTTTTTT.

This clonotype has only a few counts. The CDR3 here is CASSTTSGRGSNTGELFF. The CDR3 nucleotides are TGTGCCAGCAGTACGACTAGCGGGAGGGGTTCGAACACCGGGGAGCTGTTTTTT. The gene calls are TRBV12-3 or TRBV12-4 and TRBJ2-2, with 14 bases lining up with TRBD2. Trimming cost V 5 bases and J 0 bases; bases outside gene matches: 5. The CDR3 consists of 18 residues.

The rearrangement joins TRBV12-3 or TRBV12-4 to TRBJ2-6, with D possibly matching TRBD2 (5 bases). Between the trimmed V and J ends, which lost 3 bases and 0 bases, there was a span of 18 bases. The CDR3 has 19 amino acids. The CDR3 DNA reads TGTGCCAGCAGTTTGGCAGGCGTTGATACTAGCTCTGGGGCCAACGTCCTGACTTTC. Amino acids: CASSLAGVDTSSGANVLTF.

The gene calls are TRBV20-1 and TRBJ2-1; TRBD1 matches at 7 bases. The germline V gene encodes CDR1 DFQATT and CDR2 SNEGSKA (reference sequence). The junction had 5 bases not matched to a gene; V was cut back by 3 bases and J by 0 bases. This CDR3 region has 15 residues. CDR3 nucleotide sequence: TGCAGTGCTAGCAAACAGGGGAGCTCCTACAATGAGCAGTTCTTC. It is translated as CSASKQGSSYNEQFF.

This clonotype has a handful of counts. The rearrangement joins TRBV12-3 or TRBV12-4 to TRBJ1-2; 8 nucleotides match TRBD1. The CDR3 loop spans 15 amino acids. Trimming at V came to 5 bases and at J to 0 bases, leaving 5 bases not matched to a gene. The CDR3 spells CASSPRQGTNYGYTF. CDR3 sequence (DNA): TGTGCCAGCAGTCCGCGACAGGGGACTAACTATGGCTACACCTTC.